This is a list of T cell receptor beta chains from one sample in a study of cytomegalovirus exposure and HLA in healthy donors. The protocol was immunoSEQ multiplex PCR, while the TCRdb copy is restricted to in-frame clones and leaves out a portion. The sample records 100,000 to 150,000 clones, about 82% being singletons. The sequencing sample was made of PBMCs. The receptors originated from a boy between 10 and 17 years old in good health and CMV-seronegative. CDR3s include the opening cysteine and the closing phenylalanine or tryptophan. The D gene is left open where the match is weak. Clone size is given for some rows only: seen once, a few or many times, or a class if the clone is expanded.

D: TRBD1; size: NA; length: 15; J: TRBJ2-5; V: TRBV5-8; DNA: TGTGCCAGCAACCGGGACAGAGCGAATAGGGAGACCCAGTACTTC; CDR3: CASNRDRANRETQYF
D: NA; size: NA; length: 11; J: TRBJ1-1; V: TRBV19; DNA: TGTGCCAGTAGGCGGGGGACTGAAGCTTTCTTT; CDR3: CASRRGTEAFF
D: NA; size: NA; length: 15; J: TRBJ2-7; V: TRBV5-1; DNA: TGCGCCAGCAGCCCCACCGGCAGACTTAACTACGAGCAGTACTTC; CDR3: CASSPTGRLNYEQYF
D: NA; size: NA; length: 10; J: TRBJ2-3; V: TRBV25-1; DNA: TGTGCCAGCAGAGGGGGTACGCAGTATTTT; CDR3: CASRGGTQYF
D: TRBD1; size: NA; length: 15; J: TRBJ1-5; V: TRBV6-1; DNA: TGTGCCAGCAGTAAGGGACAGGGGAGCAATCAGCCCCAGCATTTT; CDR3: CASSKGQGSNQPQHF
D: TRBD1; size: NA; length: 16; J: TRBJ2-1; V: TRBV6-4; DNA: TGTGCCAGCAAACAGGGGGCGTTGAGTCCCTACAATGAGCAGTTCTTC; CDR3: CASKQGALSPYNEQFF
D: NA; size: NA; length: 15; J: TRBJ1-1; V: TRBV6-5; DNA: TGTGCCAGCACCCATCGGGGGGCTGGAAACACTGAAGCTTTCTTT; CDR3: CASTHRGAGNTEAFF
D: TRBD1; size: NA; length: 13; J: TRBJ1-1; V: TRBV11-3; DNA: TGTGCCAGCAGCGTGGACAGGAGGACTGAAGCTTTCTTT; CDR3: CASSVDRRTEAFF
D: TRBD2; size: NA; length: 16; J: TRBJ2-1; V: TRBV7-9; DNA: TGTGCCAGCAGCTTAGCTAAAGCGGGAGGGTTGGGTGAGCAGTTCTTC; CDR3: CASSLAKAGGLGEQFF
D: TRBD2; size: NA; length: 16; J: TRBJ2-1; V: TRBV12-5; DNA: TGTGCTAGTGGTGTGGAGCCTAGCGGGAGTTACAATGAGCAGTTCTTC; CDR3: CASGVEPSGSYNEQFF
D: NA; size: NA; length: 15; J: TRBJ1-4; V: TRBV27; DNA: TGTGCCAGCAGTTCCCCCTCCTCGGGTCGCGAAAAACTGTTTTTT; CDR3: CASSSPSSGREKLFF
D: NA; size: few; length: 14; J: TRBJ1-1; V: TRBV2; DNA: TGTGCCAGCAGTGAAGGACGGGTCTTCAGTGAAGCTTTCTTT; CDR3: CASSEGRVFSEAFF
D: TRBD1; size: NA; length: 17; J: TRBJ1-1; V: TRBV11-2; DNA: TGTGCCAGCAGCGGTTGGGGGACAGGGGGCCGGAGGACTGAAGCTTTCTTT; CDR3: CASSGWGTGGRRTEAFF
D: NA; size: NA; length: 15; J: TRBJ2-3; V: TRBV6-5; DNA: TGTGCCAGCAGTTACGGGGCGACCGGGACAGATACGCAGTATTTT; CDR3: CASSYGATGTDTQYF
D: NA; size: NA; length: 13; J: TRBJ1-1; V: TRBV5-1; DNA: TGCGCCAGCAGCTCCCACTTGAACACTGAAGCTTTCTTT; CDR3: CASSSHLNTEAFF
D: TRBD2; size: few; length: 13; J: TRBJ2-3; V: TRBV30; DNA: TGTGCCTTAGGGACTAGCCGCACAGATACGCAGTATTTT; CDR3: CALGTSRTDTQYF
D: TRBD1; size: NA; length: 13; J: TRBJ1-1; V: TRBV5-6; DNA: TGTGCCAGCGGCACAGGGGCCAACACTGAAGCTTTCTTT; CDR3: CASGTGANTEAFF
D: NA; size: NA; length: 12; J: TRBJ1-2; V: TRBV5-4; DNA: TGTGCCAGCAGCCTGCAGGGAAGAGGCTACACCTTC; CDR3: CASSLQGRGYTF
D: NA; size: once; length: 13; J: TRBJ2-3; V: TRBV7-2; DNA: TGTGCCAGCAGCAACGACAGGACGCATACGCAGTATTTT; CDR3: CASSNDRTHTQYF
D: TRBD1; size: NA; length: 14; J: TRBJ1-4; V: TRBV7-9; DNA: TGTGCCAGCAGCTTATTTACAGGGGATGAAAAACTGTTTTTT; CDR3: CASSLFTGDEKLFF
D: NA; size: NA; length: 14; J: TRBJ2-7; V: TRBV5-5; DNA: TGTGCCAGCAGCTTGGTTACGGGGTCGTACGAGCAGTACTTC; CDR3: CASSLVTGSYEQYF
D: TRBD1; size: once; length: 14; J: TRBJ1-2; V: TRBV4-1; DNA: TGCGCCAGCAGCCAAGGGGCAGGGGGCTATGGCTACACCTTC; CDR3: CASSQGAGGYGYTF
D: TRBD1; size: once; length: 14; J: TRBJ2-7; V: TRBV7-9; DNA: TGTGCCAGCAGCCTGGGACAGGGGTTGGGGGAGCAGTACTTC; CDR3: CASSLGQGLGEQYF
D: NA; size: NA; length: 14; J: TRBJ2-1; V: TRBV9; DNA: TGTGCCAGCAGCCTCCATCTAGGAAGTAATGAGCAGTTCTTC; CDR3: CASSLHLGSNEQFF
D: TRBD2; size: few; length: 17; J: TRBJ2-3; V: TRBV9; DNA: TGTGCCAGCAGCGCCGGGACTAGCGGGCTTAGCACAGATACGCAGTATTTT; CDR3: CASSAGTSGLSTDTQYF